This TCR beta chain came from a study of post-analysis software for immune sequencing data. Study-wide results and caveats: Among multiple sclerosis patients, normalized Chao1 diversity was significantly below that of controls. Five or six TRBV segments, TRBV5-6, TRBV5-1 and TRBV20-1 among them, were found more frequent in patients than controls.

V lost 4 bases and J lost 2; bases outside the gene matches: 5. The CDR3 is 16 amino acids. CDR1 is SGHRS, CDR2 YFSETQ, per germline. Carried by the TCR beta cDNA libraries were unique molecular identifiers. A single record per CDR3 protein comes from TCRdb applying MiXCR to the PCR reads. The table includes 350,000 to 450,000 distinct CDR3 sequences, around 37% detected once. This clonotype came up a few times. Its antigen is currently unknown. The TCR comes from a girl aged 10-17 years with multiple sclerosis. Material: blood. This sequence joins TRBV5-1 and TRBJ2-1; 11 nucleotides agree with TRBD2. For the CDR3, the DNA is TGCGCCAGCAGCGGGGGACTAGCGGCCACCTACAATGAGCAGTTCTTC. It is translated as CASSGGLAATYNEQFF.